This entry lists 14 T cell receptor beta chains sequenced from one sample in a study of CD8 T cells in Susac syndrome. The authors reverse transcribed roughly 0.5 to 1 ug RNA with random hexamers. TCRdb reprocessed the immunoSEQ multiplex PCR reads with MiXCR, giving one entry per CDR3 protein. Seen here are around 180,000 distinct CDR3 sequences, more than 90% observed once, and the top ten hold under 0.095%. The sequencing sample was made of CD4+ T cells from PBMCs. These receptors were taken from a human donor with multiple sclerosis.

The V call is TRBV30, the J call TRBJ2-6; 9 bases match TRBD2. Trimming cost V 2 bases and J 2 bases; bases outside gene matches: 4. Germline assignment: CDR1 GTSNPN and CDR2 SVGIG (reference sequence). This CDR3 has 16 amino acids. CDR3 DNA: TGTGCCTGGAGTCGCGGGGGGGAGGCTGGGGCCAACGTCCTGACTTTC. Translating gives CAWSRGGEAGANVLTF.

CDR3: CASSQGQGTEQFF. The CDR3 coding sequence is TGTGCCAGCAGCCAAGGACAGGGGACAGAGCAGTTCTTC. The gene calls are TRBV3-1 and TRBJ2-1; 8 nucleotides align to TRBD1. This CDR3 has 13 amino acids. Trimming at V came to 1 base and at J to 10 bases, leaving 3 bases not matched to a gene. Germline CDR1 and CDR2: LGHDT and YNNKEL (reference sequence).

The V call is TRBV12-3 or TRBV12-4, the J call TRBJ1-3; no definite D call. The V end lost 5 bases, the J end lost 8 bases, and 7 bases lay between the germline ends. This CDR3 is 11 amino acids long. The CDR3 DNA follows: TGTGCCAGCAGTCCTGGGGACACCATATATTTT. It specifies CASSPGDTIYF.

The chain combines TRBV3-1 with TRBJ2-5, with TRBD2 identical over 7 bases. In germline, CDR1 is LGHDT, CDR2 YNNKEL (reference sequence). The CDR3 runs to 16 residues. J was trimmed by 4 bases and V by 4 bases; bases with no gene match: 12. DNA for the CDR3: TGTGCCAGCAGCCCTACAGTCTCCGGGGGGTTAGAGACCCAGTACTTC. This gives the protein CASSPTVSGGLETQYF.

The chain has TRBV9 and TRBJ1-2; weak D call: TRBD1 (5 bases). The ends were cut back, 0 bases at V and 8 bases at J, with 14 bases in the middle. The CDR3 is made up of 14 amino acids. The V gene's germline CDR1 is SGDLS and CDR2 YYNGEE. DNA for the CDR3: TGTGCCAGCAGCGTAGCAGGGCTTCGGGGAGGCTACACCTTC. Residues: CASSVAGLRGGYTF.

The rearrangement joins TRBV6-6 to TRBJ2-3, with D possibly TRBD1 on 6 matching bases. This CDR3 region has 14 residues. CDR1 is MNHNY, CDR2 SVGAGI, per germline (reference sequence). V dropped 7 bases and J dropped 6 bases, with 17 bases sitting between them. The CDR3 is CASKPRTDTDTQYF. In nucleotides, the CDR3 is TGTGCCAGCAAACCCAGGACAGACACGGATACGCAGTATTTT.

This clonotype was detected once. The chain combines TRBV15 with TRBJ2-2; 7 positions agree with TRBD1. The CDR3 sequence is 16 residues long. From germline, CDR1 is LNHNV and CDR2 YYDKDF (reference sequence). The V and J ends lost 4 bases and 1 base, in that order; junction bases with no gene match: 6. This CDR3 is CATSKGDSLNTGELFF. The CDR3 nucleotides read TGTGCCACCAGCAAAGGGGACAGTCTGAACACCGGGGAGCTGTTTTTT.

Written as DNA, the CDR3 is TGCAGCGTTGCCCGGGACAGAGACTCCTACGAGCAGTACTTC. This sequence encodes CSVARDRDSYEQYF. J is TRBJ2-7 and V is TRBV29-1; 7 bases fit TRBD1. This CDR3 contains 14 residues. V shed 4 bases and J 0 bases; nucleotides not matched to a gene: 6. CDR1 and CDR2 from the germline V gene are SQVTM and ANQGSEA.

V and J are TRBV20-1 and TRBJ2-1; 11 nucleotides agree with TRBD2. The V gene end was trimmed by 6 bases and the J gene end by 3 bases; junction bases not matched to a gene: 10. Germline values: CDR1 DFQATT, CDR2 SNEGSKA (reference sequence). The CDR3 loop spans 16 amino acids. CDR3 DNA: TGCAGTGCGGGGCCCCTAGCGGGGGGACGCTACAATGAGCAGTTCTTC. Translating it yields CSAGPLAGGRYNEQFF.

This chain uses TRBV24-1 with TRBJ2-5; perhaps TRBD1 as D (6 bases). Germline V gives CDR1 KGHDR, CDR2 SFDVKD. The CDR3 contains 16 residues. Trimming pared 4 bases from V and 2 bases from J, leaving 16 bases between. The CDR3 loop reads CATSEPTDRSQETQYF. The DNA of the CDR3 is TGTGCCACCAGTGAACCGACCGACAGGTCGCAAGAGACCCAGTACTTC.

The genes are TRBV28 and TRBJ2-3, with D unclear. The CDR3 consists of 14 residues. Per germline, CDR1 MDHEN and CDR2 SYDVKM. The V and J ends lost 2 bases and 6 bases respectively, with 12 bases between them. CDR3 DNA sequence: TGTGCCAGCAGTTTACCCCTCCCGGCGGATACGCAGTATTTT. This encodes CASSLPLPADTQYF.

The gene calls are TRBV3-1 and TRBJ2-3, with D uncertain. The CDR3 extends over 12 amino acids. The V and J ends lost 0 bases and 5 bases respectively, with 3 bases between them. CDR1 is LGHDT, CDR2 YNNKEL, per germline (reference sequence). DNA for the CDR3: TGTGCCAGCAGCCAAGATGAAGATACGCAGTATTTT. Its protein is CASSQDEDTQYF.

V usage is TRBV5-4 and J usage is TRBJ1-2; tentatively, D is TRBD1 (5 bases). This CDR3 comprises 16 residues. Germline CDR1 reads SGHNT; CDR2 reads YYREEE (reference sequence). Trimming pared 4 bases from V and 5 bases from J, leaving 21 bases between. The CDR3 DNA is TGTGCCAGCAGCCAGGACCGACAGAGTTGGAATTATGGCTACACCTTC. The encoded protein is CASSQDRQSWNYGYTF.

This clonotype was seen only once. This chain connects TRBV2 to TRBJ2-3, with D tentatively TRBD1 or TRBD2 (5 bases each). V gave up 3 bases and J gave up 6 bases, with 13 bases separating them. CDR3 length: 14 amino acids. From germline, CDR1 is SNHLY and CDR2 FYNNEI. CDR3 coding DNA: TGTGCCAGCAGTGATGAGGGGCGTGGGGATACGCAGTATTTT. Translating gives CASSDEGRGDTQYF.